A single sample is the source of the 24 T cell receptor beta chains below, sequenced in a study of CXCR3-negative and CXCR3-positive naive CD8 T cells. Study findings and constraints: Hydrophobicity was higher for TRB CDR3s found in CXCR3-positive naive cells than in CXCR3-negative naive cells.

With UMI labels, 5' RACE was used to prepare the TRB cDNA libraries. Each CDR3 protein gets one entry in TCRdb, which reprocessed the 5' RACE reads and gives no DNA. This table holds fewer than 90,000 distinct CDR3 sequences. No antigen has been assigned to these receptors. Sequencing was carried out using naive CXCR3+ CD8+ T cells from blood. The sample's subset: CD45RO-CCR7+CD27+CD95- naive CD8+ T cells expressing CXCR3 (TNR3+). Receptor source: a human donor in good health. Some clones in this sample may be carry-over from other donors' samples.

The rearrangement links TRBV6-5 to TRBJ2-3; the TCRdb call, TRBD2, lacks DNA for checking. The CDR3 totals 16 residues. Germline CDR1 reads MNHEY; CDR2 reads SVGAGI. CDR3 protein: CASSYGIAGTTDTQYF.

This sequence joins TRBV18 and TRBJ2-7; TCRdb indicates TRBD1, and absent DNA this call remains unverified. This CDR3 has 12 amino acids. Germline CDR1 KGHSH, CDR2 LQKENI. CDR3 sequence reads: CASSPGGTEQYF.

The chain employs TRBV6-6 and TRBJ1-2. Germline assignment: CDR1 MNHNY and CDR2 SVGAGI (reference sequence). This CDR3 contains 13 residues. Here the CDR3 reads CASSYVSDYGYTF.

The chain couples TRBV9 to TRBJ2-6. From germline, CDR1 is SGDLS and CDR2 YYNGEE. The CDR3 totals 15 residues. CDR3 protein: CASTGPVSGANVLTF.

The gene calls are TRBV20-1 and TRBJ2-5; TCRdb proposes TRBD1, but this gene call is untestable without DNA. The CDR3 covers 14 residues. The germline V gene encodes CDR1 DFQATT and CDR2 SNEGSKA (reference sequence). This CDR3 is CSARGGTVTETQYF.

The chain recombines TRBV4-2 with TRBJ1-1. The germline V gene has CDR1 LGHNA and CDR2 YNFKEQ. The CDR3 runs 13 residues. CDR3 amino acids: CASSQGEWTEAFF.

J is TRBJ2-7 and V is TRBV13; the TRBD2 assignment by TCRdb is unverifiable without DNA. CDR1 is PRHDT and CDR2 is FYEKMQ in the germline V gene (reference sequence). This CDR3 region has 15 residues. This CDR3 is CASSLKNLAGYEQYF. The full variable domain, completed using reference TRBV13 and TRBJ2-7, is AAGVIQSPRHLIKEKRETATLKCYPIPRHDTVYWYQQGPGQDPQFLISFYEKMQSDKGSIPDRFSAQQFSDYHSELNMSSLELGDSALYFCASSLKNLAGYEQYFGPGTRLTVT.

This sequence joins TRBV11-2 and TRBJ2-5; no DNA is available, so the TRBD1 call from TCRdb remains unchecked. The CDR3 runs 14 residues. Germline CDR1 SGHAT, CDR2 FQNNGV. The CDR3 loop is CASTVDRSGETQYF.

This chain joins TRBV18 and TRBJ2-7. CDR1 and CDR2 (germline): KGHSH, LQKENI. The CDR3 spans 15 residues. The CDR3: CASSPLETALYEQYF. Filled out from reference TRBV18 and TRBJ2-7, the complete variable domain reads NAGVMQNPRHLVRRRGQEARLRCSPMKGHSHVYWYRQLPEEGLKFMVYLQKENIIDESGMPKERFSAEFPKEGPSILRIQQVVRGDSAAYFCASSPLETALYEQYFGPGTRLTVT.

The CDR3 spells CASSFLGQGVHYEQYF. V usage is TRBV7-2 and J usage is TRBJ2-7; TCRdb calls TRBD1, which cannot be checked without DNA. Germline CDR1 and CDR2: SGHTA and FQGNSA. This CDR3 is 16 amino acids long.

The CDR3 spells CATSRELTGSSTDTQYF. V gene TRBV15 combines with J gene TRBJ2-3; TCRdb designates TRBD1, a call that cannot be tested without DNA. In germline, CDR1 is LNHNV, CDR2 YYDKDF (reference sequence). This CDR3 has 17 residues.

This rearrangement joins TRBV7-9 to TRBJ1-2; no DNA is available, so the TRBD1 call from TCRdb remains unchecked. The germline CDR1 and CDR2 sequences are SEHNR and FQNEAQ (reference sequence). The CDR3 loop spans 16 amino acids. CDR3 sequence: CASSLTPPRANYGYTF.

The chain employs TRBV2 and TRBJ1-4; there is no DNA to check the TCRdb D call of TRBD1. The CDR3 is 16 amino acids. Germline V gene data show CDR1 as SNHLY and CDR2 as FYNNEI. The CDR3: CASSESARGGYEKLFF.

The chain is built from TRBV28 and TRBJ2-3; the D call of TRBD1 rests on TCRdb alone, since no DNA is present to check it. The length of the CDR3 is 15 residues. Germline V gives CDR1 MDHEN, CDR2 SYDVKM. The CDR3 spells CASSLRGGWRDTQYF.

The chain is built from TRBV20-1 and TRBJ2-1. Looked up from germline, CDR1 is DFQATT and CDR2 is SNEGSKA (reference sequence). The CDR3 is 14 residues long. The CDR3 sequence is CSASQVPSYNEQFF.

The chain recombines TRBV6-5 with TRBJ2-7. CDR3 length: 14 residues. Germline CDR1 MNHEY, CDR2 SVGAGI. The CDR3 is CASSYRSPGYEQYF.

The chain is built from TRBV7-9 and TRBJ2-7; as DNA is missing, the TRBD1 call by TCRdb cannot be tested. CDR1 is SEHNR, CDR2 FQNEAQ, per germline (reference sequence). This CDR3 contains 13 residues. CDR3 loop: CASSTQGGYEQYF.

J is TRBJ2-3 and V is TRBV4-1; the TRBD1 assignment by TCRdb is unverifiable without DNA. Germline CDR1 and CDR2: MGHRA and YSYEKL. There are 17 residues in the CDR3. CDR3 residues: CASSQNGQVILTDTQYF.

The V call is TRBV20-1, the J call TRBJ2-1. There are 13 residues in the CDR3. CDR1 is DFQATT, CDR2 SNEGSKA, per germline (reference sequence). The CDR3 here is CSATTSSYNEQFF.

This chain uses TRBV13 with TRBJ1-3; the D call from TCRdb, TRBD1, cannot be confirmed without DNA. Germline V gene data show CDR1 as PRHDT and CDR2 as FYEKMQ (reference sequence). The CDR3 sequence is 15 residues long. The CDR3 reads CASSPGQQFGNTIYF.

The chain uses TRBV9 and TRBJ2-7. The germline gives CDR1 SGDLS, CDR2 YYNGEE. The CDR3 extends over 14 amino acids. The CDR3 loop reads CASSVAEAAYEQYF.

The chain combines TRBV10-3 with TRBJ2-3. Germline CDR1 ENHRY, CDR2 SYGVKD. There are 13 residues in the CDR3. The CDR3 sequence is CAISERITDTQYF.

This rearrangement joins TRBV27 to TRBJ2-3; TCRdb names TRBD1, which stays unverified in the absence of DNA. The germline V gene encodes CDR1 MNHEY and CDR2 SMNVEV (reference sequence). The CDR3 runs 14 residues. This chain's CDR3 is CASTRDRTTDTQYF.

The chain recombines TRBV5-1 with TRBJ2-3. The CDR3 contains 15 residues. The germline gives CDR1 SGHRS, CDR2 YFSETQ. CDR3 region: CASSMTLNKEDTQYF.